A single sample gave rise to the 19 T cell receptor beta chains below, sequenced in a study of cytomegalovirus exposure and HLA in healthy donors. It was with 60 Vbeta and 13 Jbeta primers that the PCR ran. Profiled with immunoSEQ multiplex PCR; TCRdb holds only in-frame clones, not every one. Here the sample spans about 180,000 clones, about 80% being singletons. What was sequenced was PBMCs. Receptors originate from a woman aged 30 to 39 in good health and CMV-seronegative.

The V call is TRBV5-6, the J call TRBJ1-2; possibly TRBD1 for D (5 bases). This CDR3 region has 13 residues. V was clipped by 5 bases and J by 8 bases, with 16 bases between them. CDR1 and CDR2 from the germline V gene are SGHDT and YYEEEE. CDR3: CASRPGPTRGYTF. As DNA, the CDR3 is TGTGCCAGCAGGCCGGGACCGACTAGGGGCTACACCTTC.

This sequence joins TRBV7-6 and TRBJ1-1, with D maybe TRBD1 (5 bases). Germline V gives CDR1 SGHVS, CDR2 FNYEAQ. The CDR3 contains 14 residues. V was shortened by 5 bases and J by 1 base, with 11 bases between the two germline ends. In DNA, the CDR3 is TGTGCCAGCAGCACTCAGGGAAGGAACACTGAAGCTTTCTTT. Its translation: CASSTQGRNTEAFF. The full variable domain, with the rest looked up from reference TRBV7-6 and TRBJ1-1, is GAGVSQSPRYKVTKRGQDVALRCDPISGHVSLYWYRQALGQGPEFLTYFNYEAQQDKSGLPNDRFSAERPEGSISTLTIQRTEQRDSAMYRCASSTQGRNTEAFFGQGTRLTVV.

The rearrangement uses TRBV5-1 and TRBJ1-6, with 8 nucleotides matching TRBD1. The CDR3 covers 15 residues. V trimming: 4 bases; J trimming: 9 bases; junction bases outside the gene matches: 9. CDR1 is SGHRS and CDR2 is YFSETQ in the germline V gene. The CDR3 spells CASSRTAGGTSPLHF. The CDR3 DNA follows: TGCGCCAGCAGCCGAACAGCAGGGGGCACTTCACCCCTCCACTTT.

V and J are TRBV19 and TRBJ1-2; D possibly corresponds to TRBD1 (6 bases). This CDR3 is 16 amino acids long. Germline assignment: CDR1 LNHDA and CDR2 SQIVND (reference sequence). V lost 4 bases and J 1 base, leaving 16 bases between the germline ends. The DNA of the CDR3 is TGTGCCAGTAGTACCGGGACACGACCTCTTAACTATGGCTACACCTTC. Its translation is CASSTGTRPLNYGYTF.

The gene calls are TRBV19 and TRBJ1-1, with no clear D. Trimming pared 4 bases from V and 1 base from J, leaving 10 bases between. Per germline, CDR1 LNHDA and CDR2 SQIVND (reference sequence). This CDR3 is built from 14 residues. The CDR3 here is CASSTGRGNTEAFF. The CDR3 DNA reads TGTGCCAGTAGTACCGGTCGAGGGAACACTGAAGCTTTCTTT.

The CDR3 loop is CASSLAPRDSSYNSPLHF. CDR3 coding DNA: TGTGCCAGCAGCCTCGCGCCGCGGGACAGCTCCTATAATTCACCCCTCCACTTT. The genes are TRBV7-8 and TRBJ1-6; 7 bases fit TRBD1. J lost 0 bases, V lost 5 bases, and 10 bases had no gene match. The CDR3 is 18 amino acids. Germline-derived CDR1 and CDR2 are SGHVS and FQNEAQ.

The genes are TRBV7-3 and TRBJ1-2; unclear D gene. Germline V lookup: CDR1 SGHTA, CDR2 FQGTGA. The CDR3 loop spans 13 amino acids. The V gene lost 3 bases and the J gene lost 2 bases, with 7 bases spanning the gap. DNA for the CDR3: TGTGCCAGCAGCTTTGGGCAGAACTATGGCTACACCTTC. It is translated as CASSFGQNYGYTF.

This rearrangement joins TRBV2 to TRBJ1-2; possibly TRBD1 for D (6 bases). The V gene's germline CDR1 is SNHLY and CDR2 FYNNEI. V was cut by 9 bases and J by 7 bases, with 18 bases left in between. CDR3 length: 13 amino acids. CDR3 loop: CASRYLQTGGYTF. The CDR3 DNA sequence: TGTGCCAGTCGATACCTGCAGACAGGTGGCTACACCTTC.

V is TRBV11-3 and J is TRBJ2-2; 7 bases are a match to TRBD2. The CDR3 is made up of 13 amino acids. Germline V gives CDR1 SGHNT, CDR2 YENEEA. Trimming at V came to 5 bases and at J to 9 bases, leaving 6 bases not matched to a gene. The CDR3 nucleotides read TGTGCCAGCAGCCGAGGGAGGGTCCGGGAGCTGTTTTTT. Translation gives CASSRGRVRELFF.

This sequence joins TRBV6-5 and TRBJ1-3; D unclear. With 0 bases removed from V and 3 bases from J, the gap between germline ends came to 3 bases. Germline-derived CDR1 and CDR2 are MNHEY and SVGAGI. This CDR3 comprises 13 residues. CDR3 sequence reads: CASSYSIGNTIYF. CDR3 DNA sequence: TGTGCCAGCAGTTACTCCATTGGAAACACCATATATTTT.

The chain recombines TRBV30 with TRBJ1-2, with no clear D. CDR3 length equals 15 residues. The germline V gene has CDR1 GTSNPN and CDR2 SVGIG (reference sequence). V was shortened by 0 bases and J by 0 bases, with 11 bases between the two germline ends. In DNA, the CDR3 is TGTGCCTGGAGTGTAGGCGGGTTCCCTAACTATGGCTACACCTTC. The encoded protein is CAWSVGGFPNYGYTF. Using reference TRBV30 and TRBJ1-2 for the parts outside the CDR3, the full variable domain is SQTIHQWPATLVQPVGSPLSLECTVEGTSNPNLYWYRQAAGRGLQLLFYSVGIGQISSEVPQNLSASRPQDRQFILSSKKLLLSDSGFYLCAWSVGGFPNYGYTFGSGTRLTVV.

The chain uses TRBV6-5 and TRBJ2-7; D remains ambiguous. V shed 6 bases and J shed 2 bases, with 14 bases lying between them. This CDR3 has 14 residues. The germline CDR1 and CDR2 sequences are MNHEY and SVGAGI. DNA for the CDR3: TGTGCCAGCAGCTTATTAACCCGGGCCTACGAGCAGTACTTC. This codes for CASSLLTRAYEQYF.

This clone has only a few counts. This chain joins TRBV19 and TRBJ2-3, with 7 bases lining up with TRBD2. V gave up 5 bases and J gave up 1 base; unmatched junction bases: 9. Germline V gene data show CDR1 as LNHDA and CDR2 as SQIVND (reference sequence). This CDR3 has 16 residues. CDR3: CASSRLRGEGTDTQYF. In nucleotides, the CDR3 is TGTGCCAGTAGTCGTCTTCGGGGGGAGGGCACAGATACGCAGTATTTT.

V gene TRBV4-1 combines with J gene TRBJ2-7; 7 bases fit TRBD2. Per the germline V gene, CDR1 is MGHRA and CDR2 is YSYEKL. The V gene end was trimmed by 4 bases and the J gene end by 5 bases; junction bases not matched to a gene: 8. The CDR3 totals 14 residues. The DNA for the CDR3 is TGCGCCAGCAGCCCTCGATTCGGGGGGAACGAGCAGTACTTC. Its translation is CASSPRFGGNEQYF.

The chain carries TRBV18 and TRBJ2-5; D is undetermined. Germline assignment: CDR1 KGHSH and CDR2 LQKENI. The CDR3 consists of 11 residues. Deletions cut 3 bases from V and 4 bases from J, with 3 bases between. CDR3: CASSPVETQYF. DNA of the CDR3: TGTGCCAGCTCACCCGTAGAGACCCAGTACTTC. Together with reference TRBV18 and TRBJ2-5, the CDR3 gives the full variable domain: NAGVMQNPRHLVRRRGQEARLRCSPMKGHSHVYWYRQLPEEGLKFMVYLQKENIIDESGMPKERFSAEFPKEGPSILRIQQVVRGDSAAYFCASSPVETQYFGPGTRLLVL.

J is TRBJ1-4 and V is TRBV2; D not certain. Germline-derived CDR1 and CDR2 are SNHLY and FYNNEI. Trimming cost V 4 bases and J 0 bases, with 12 bases left between them. The CDR3 spans 16 residues. In DNA form, the CDR3 reads TGTGCCAGCAGTGGAGGGAAAGGAACAACTAATGAAAAACTGTTTTTT. Translated: CASSGGKGTTNEKLFF.

The chain combines TRBV6-6 with TRBJ1-6, with TRBD1 identical over 8 bases. This CDR3 is 15 amino acids long. Per germline, CDR1 MNHNY and CDR2 SVGAGI (reference sequence). With 1 base clipped from V and 10 bases from J, the junction kept 6 bases outside the gene matches. CDR3 sequence reads: CASSYWGTGDSPLHF. DNA for the CDR3: TGTGCCAGCAGTTACTGGGGGACAGGAGACTCACCCCTCCACTTT.

This rearrangement joins TRBV10-3 to TRBJ2-1; 9 nucleotides line up with TRBD2. This CDR3 has 16 amino acids. Germline CDR1 reads ENHRY; CDR2 reads SYGVKD. The J segment lost 9 bases and the V segment lost 0 bases, leaving 9 bases of the junction unmatched. CDR3 amino acids: CAISESIGGGDGEQFF. Written as DNA, the CDR3 is TGTGCCATCAGTGAGTCGATCGGCGGGGGGGATGGTGAGCAGTTCTTC.

The chain combines TRBV5-6 with TRBJ2-3; 8 nucleotides agree with TRBD2. Germline lookup yields CDR1 SGHDT and CDR2 YYEEEE. The junction had 9 bases not matched to a gene; V was cut back by 3 bases and J by 6 bases. The CDR3 runs to 15 residues. The DNA for the CDR3 is TGTGCCAGCAGCTCCCCAACTAGCGGACAGGATACGCAGTATTTT. Its protein is CASSSPTSGQDTQYF.